The present TCR beta chain was sequenced within a study of cytomegalovirus exposure and HLA in healthy donors. The study ran its PCR with 60 Vbeta and 13 Jbeta primers. Clones were sequenced by immunoSEQ multiplex PCR, and TCRdb holds only the in-frame ones, with some missing. In the table there are over 100,000 clones, around 79% of which are singletons. In the case of this clone: The target antigen is unknown.

The germline V gene encodes CDR1 MNHEY and CDR2 SMNVEV (reference sequence). This CDR3 contains 14 residues. The V end lost 4 bases, the J end lost 0 bases, and 7 bases lay between the germline ends. Study-level points and caveats: It emerged from a later analysis that several of the most significant clusters appeared to be linked to common viral pathogens.

The receptor comes from a woman aged 35 to 49 in good health and CMV-seronegative. The material sequenced was PBMCs. The chain uses TRBV27 and TRBJ1-3; no definite D call. The CDR3 spells CASSWSFSGNTIYF. CDR3 DNA sequence: TGTGCCAGCAGTTGGAGCTTCTCTGGAAACACCATATATTTT.